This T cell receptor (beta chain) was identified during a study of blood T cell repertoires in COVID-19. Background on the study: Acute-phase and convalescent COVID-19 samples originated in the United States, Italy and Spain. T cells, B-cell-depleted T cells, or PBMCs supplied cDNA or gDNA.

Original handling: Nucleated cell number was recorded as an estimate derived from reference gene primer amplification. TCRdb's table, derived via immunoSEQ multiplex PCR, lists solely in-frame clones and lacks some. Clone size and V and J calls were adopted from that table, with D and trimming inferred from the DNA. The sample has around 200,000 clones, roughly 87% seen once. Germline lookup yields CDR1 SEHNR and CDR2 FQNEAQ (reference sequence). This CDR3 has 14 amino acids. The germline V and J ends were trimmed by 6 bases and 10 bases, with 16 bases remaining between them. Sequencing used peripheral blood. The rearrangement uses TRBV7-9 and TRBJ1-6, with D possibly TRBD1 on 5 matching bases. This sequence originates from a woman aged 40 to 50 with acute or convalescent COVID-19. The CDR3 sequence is CASRQPAGLSPLHF. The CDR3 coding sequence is TGTGCCAGCAGACAACCTGCAGGGCTCTCACCCCTCCACTTT.